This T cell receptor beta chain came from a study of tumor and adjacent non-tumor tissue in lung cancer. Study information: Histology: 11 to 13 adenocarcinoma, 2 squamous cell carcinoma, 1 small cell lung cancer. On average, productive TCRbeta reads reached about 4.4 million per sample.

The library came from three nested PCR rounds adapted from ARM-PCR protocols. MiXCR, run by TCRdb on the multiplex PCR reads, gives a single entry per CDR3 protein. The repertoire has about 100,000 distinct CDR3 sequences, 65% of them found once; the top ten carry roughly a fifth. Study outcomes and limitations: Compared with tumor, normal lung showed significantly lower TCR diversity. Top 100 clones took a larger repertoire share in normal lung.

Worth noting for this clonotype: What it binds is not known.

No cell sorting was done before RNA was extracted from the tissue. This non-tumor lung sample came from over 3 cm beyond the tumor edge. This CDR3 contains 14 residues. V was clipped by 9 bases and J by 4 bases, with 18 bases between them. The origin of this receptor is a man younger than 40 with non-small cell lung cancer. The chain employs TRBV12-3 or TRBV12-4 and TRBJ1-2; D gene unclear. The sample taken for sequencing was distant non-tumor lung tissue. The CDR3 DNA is TGTGCCAGTACTTTAGGGCAGTTACTCTATGGCTACACCTTC. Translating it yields CASTLGQLLYGYTF.